These 18 T cell receptor beta chains share one sample of origin, sequenced in a study of T cell changes during pregnancy in multiple sclerosis. Here immunoSEQ multiplex PCR was the method, and the copy in TCRdb shows in-frame clones only, minus some. The table lists more than 55,000 clones, around 92% of them singletons. This material consisted of peripheral blood, taken in the first trimester of pregnancy. The source of these receptors is a female donor with multiple sclerosis, enrolled in a pregnancy study.

This clone appeared once. This chain links TRBV19 with TRBJ2-7, with 7 nucleotides matching TRBD1. The V gene's germline CDR1 is LNHDA and CDR2 SQIVND (reference sequence). The ends lost 6 bases at V and 3 bases at J; junction bases unmatched: 8. The CDR3 is 14 residues long. The DNA for the CDR3 is TGTGCCAGTAGCCTAACCGGGACAGTCTACGAGCAGTACTTC. This sequence encodes CASSLTGTVYEQYF.

This clone was observed once. This chain links TRBV11-2 with TRBJ1-2; 9 positions agree with TRBD1. Germline V gives CDR1 SGHAT, CDR2 FQNNGV. J lost 2 bases, V lost 3 bases, and 1 base had no gene match. The CDR3 loop spans 14 amino acids. The chain's CDR3 is CASSFGQGNYGYTF. CDR3 sequence (DNA): TGTGCCAGCAGCTTTGGACAGGGGAACTATGGCTACACCTTC.

The chain uses TRBV27 and TRBJ2-2; 9 nucleotides agree with TRBD2. The CDR3 loop spans 16 amino acids. V trimming: 1 base; J trimming: 5 bases; junction bases outside the gene matches: 5. In germline, CDR1 is MNHEY, CDR2 SMNVEV (reference sequence). The CDR3 is CASSLLASGTTGELFF. Here the CDR3 DNA reads TGTGCCAGCAGTTTATTGGCTAGCGGGACAACCGGGGAGCTGTTTTTT.

The J gene is TRBJ1-3, the V gene TRBV4-2; tentative D call: TRBD1 (5 bases). The V end lost 4 bases, the J end lost 1 base, and 8 bases lay between the germline ends. CDR1 and CDR2 from the germline V gene are LGHNA and YNFKEQ. This CDR3 contains 14 residues. The chain's CDR3 is CASSPGGSGNTIYF. The CDR3 coding sequence is TGTGCCAGCAGCCCCGGGGGATCTGGAAACACCATATATTTT.

This rearrangement joins TRBV18 to TRBJ2-3; no clear D. Germline V gives CDR1 KGHSH, CDR2 LQKENI. Trimming removed 3 bases from V and 3 bases from J, with 4 bases in between. The CDR3 consists of 12 residues. CDR3 sequence (DNA): TGTGCCAGCTCACCCGGGACAGATACGCAGTATTTT. It yields the protein CASSPGTDTQYF.

The chain has TRBV4-3 and TRBJ1-4, with a tentative D call TRBD1 (6 bases). Per the germline V gene, CDR1 is LGHNA and CDR2 is YSLEER. This CDR3 is built from 14 residues. Trimming removed 1 base from V and 4 bases from J, with 7 bases in between. The CDR3 sequence is CASSQGTDNEKLFF. The CDR3 coding sequence is TGCGCCAGCAGCCAAGGGACAGATAATGAAAAACTGTTTTTT.

The CDR3 reads CASSLAPINPYEQYF. CDR3 nucleotide sequence: TGTGCCAGCAGCTTGGCCCCTATAAATCCCTACGAGCAGTACTTC. The chain uses TRBV5-5 and TRBJ2-7; no definite D call. V was cut by 0 bases and J by 2 bases, with 12 bases left in between. Looked up from germline, CDR1 is SGHKS and CDR2 is YYEKEE (reference sequence). The length of the CDR3 is 15 residues.

As DNA, the CDR3 is TGTGCCTGGAATTCAGGGGGAGGTCAGCCCCAGCATTTT. Protein product: CAWNSGGGQPQHF. This chain joins TRBV30 and TRBJ1-5; the match to TRBD1 covers 7 bases. After removal of 4 bases from V and 6 bases from J, the junction contained 6 bases not matched to a gene. The germline V gene has CDR1 GTSNPN and CDR2 SVGIG (reference sequence). The length of the CDR3 is 13 residues.

The V and J genes are TRBV6-1 and TRBJ1-2; 7 bases are shared with TRBD1. Germline loops: CDR1 MNHNS, CDR2 SASEGT. V dropped 2 bases and J dropped 0; count of bases not matched to a gene: 9. The CDR3 runs 17 residues. The DNA of the CDR3 is TGTGCCAGCAGTGAAATAGCAGGGGGAATAGCTAACTATGGCTACACCTTC. It specifies CASSEIAGGIANYGYTF.

The chain is built from TRBV4-3 and TRBJ1-2; D uncertain. Germline CDR1 is LGHNA and CDR2 is YSLEER. Trimming took off 0 bases at V and 8 bases at J, with 19 bases between the two ends. The CDR3 length is 16 residues. CDR3 protein: CASSQEFTGFLSGYTF. The CDR3 DNA reads as TGCGCCAGCAGCCAAGAGTTTACGGGGTTTTTAAGCGGCTACACCTTC.

This clone was seen once. V is TRBV30 and J is TRBJ2-5, with unresolved D. V lost 2 bases, J lost 4 bases, and 5 bases lay in between. The CDR3 consists of 11 residues. Germline assignment: CDR1 GTSNPN and CDR2 SVGIG (reference sequence). The DNA of the CDR3 is TGTGCCTGGAGTCCTTCAGAGACCCAGTACTTC. Amino acid sequence: CAWSPSETQYF.

The chain carries TRBV6-5 and TRBJ2-2, with unresolved D. The CDR3 contains 11 residues. Germline V CDR1 and CDR2: MNHEY, SVGAGI. The V end lost 6 bases, the J end lost 7 bases, and 6 bases lay between the germline ends. The CDR3 nucleotides read TGTGCCAGCAGGTCAATCGGGGAGCTGTTTTTT. Residues: CASRSIGELFF.

The chain links TRBV12-1 to TRBJ1-1; no DNA check was done on the table's D call, TRBD1. TRBV12-1 is a known pseudogene. The CDR3 has 14 residues. CDR3 loop: CASSSGGRNTEAFF. The DNA for the CDR3 is TGTGCCAGCAGCTCAGGGGGCAGGAACACTGAAGCTTTCTTT.

This sequence joins TRBV6-4 and TRBJ2-2; 11 bases agree with TRBD1. Germline CDR1 is MRHNA and CDR2 is SNTAGT. Trimming cost V 5 bases and J 6 bases; bases outside gene matches: 5. The CDR3 has 15 residues. This CDR3 is CASSWTGGASGELFF. CDR3 DNA: TGTGCCAGCAGTTGGACAGGGGGCGCTTCCGGGGAGCTGTTTTTT.

V gene TRBV27 combines with J gene TRBJ2-2; D is perhaps TRBD2 (5 bases). CDR3 size: 13 residues. Trimming stripped 11 bases from V and 7 bases from J, with 17 bases between. Germline V gene data show CDR1 as MNHEY and CDR2 as SMNVEV (reference sequence). The CDR3 is CASRWLAGGELFF. CDR3 coding DNA: TGTGCCTCAAGGTGGTTGGCGGGCGGGGAGCTGTTTTTT.

This rearrangement joins TRBV9 to TRBJ2-5, with no clear D. CDR3 size: 15 residues. Germline V gene lookup returns CDR1 SGDLS and CDR2 YYNGEE. Trimming shortened V by 4 bases and J by 5 bases, and 18 bases separated the two germline ends. The CDR3 spells CASSRSRSTVETQYF. In DNA form, the CDR3 reads TGTGCCAGCAGCCGGAGCCGGAGTACGGTGGAGACCCAGTACTTC.

The gene calls are TRBV10-2 and TRBJ2-4; D might be TRBD2 (5 bases). CDR3 length equals 13 residues. Germline CDR1 and CDR2: WSHSY and SAAADI. The V and J ends lost 1 base and 8 bases respectively, with 9 bases between them. The CDR3 region has the DNA TGCGCCAGCAGTGAGTGGGCGGAGGACATTCAGTACTTC. Residues: CASSEWAEDIQYF.

The rearrangement joins TRBV4-3 to TRBJ1-1; D not certain. CDR1 and CDR2 from the germline V gene are LGHNA and YSLEER. CDR3 length equals 15 residues. V lost 4 bases and J 4 bases, leaving 16 bases between the germline ends. This CDR3 reads CASSLTSGGFTEAFF. The CDR3 DNA sequence: TGCGCCAGCAGCCTAACATCCGGAGGATTCACTGAAGCTTTCTTT.